The 29 T cell receptor beta chains listed next were all sequenced from one sample in a study of blood T cells in healthy people across ages. Next came a second PCR, run for 7 to 11 cycles, which used a sample-barcoded 5' primer along with a J-beta primer mix. TCRdb reprocessed the 5' RACE reads via MiXCR and lists one record per CDR3 protein. The table lists almost 1 million distinct CDR3 sequences, 51% of them singletons. The sequenced sample was blood. These receptors were obtained from a woman between 55 and 75 years old in good health.

For this clonotype: Mismatch with germline at one junction end may stem from a read error. The rearrangement links TRBV5-6 to TRBJ2-5; D gene unclear. Looked up from germline, CDR1 is SGHDT and CDR2 is YYEEEE. The CDR3 is made up of 16 amino acids. The DNA of the CDR3 is TGTGCCAGCAGCTTGTCGGCTATACGGGCTACCGAGACCCGGTACTTC. It encodes CASSLSAIRATETRYF.

This clonotype was detected only a few times. The chain recombines TRBV15 with TRBJ2-3; TRBD2 matches 10 bases. The CDR3 runs 15 residues. Germline-derived CDR1 and CDR2 are LNHNV and YYDKDF (reference sequence). Trimming took 3 bases from V and 4 from J; bases not matched to a gene: 4. CDR3 in amino acids: CATSRGLAWADTQYF. The CDR3 bases are TGTGCCACCAGCAGGGGACTAGCGTGGGCAGATACGCAGTATTTT.

The rearrangement links TRBV4-3 to TRBJ2-4; maybe TRBD2 (5 bases). The CDR3 has 15 amino acids. Germline loops: CDR1 LGHNA, CDR2 YSLEER. V lost 2 bases, J lost 13 bases, and 21 bases lay in between. The CDR3 is CASSQRHNAGYGQYF. CDR3 nucleotide sequence: TGCGCCAGCAGCCAAAGACATAACGCGGGCTACGGGCAGTACTTC.

Turning to this clonotype: One end of the junction fails to match germline, which may point to a read error. The J gene is TRBJ2-5, the V gene TRBV10-3; D remains ambiguous. Germline CDR1 reads ENHRY; CDR2 reads SYGVKD. The CDR3 has 14 residues. The CDR3: CAISESGRRETQYF. The CDR3 DNA is TGTGCCATCAGCGAGTCGGGTCGGCGGGAGACCCAGTACTTC.

V is TRBV5-1 and J is TRBJ2-1; D call uncertain. The V end was cut by 4 bases, the J end by 0 bases, with 11 bases between. Germline-derived CDR1 and CDR2 are SGHRS and YFSETQ. The CDR3 covers 15 residues. The DNA of the CDR3 is TGCGCCAGCAGCCCCACCACCCTCTCCTACAATGAGCAGTTCTTC. It codes for CASSPTTLSYNEQFF.

The chain uses TRBV5-1 and TRBJ2-1, with 8 bases lining up with TRBD2. Germline lookup yields CDR1 SGHRS and CDR2 YFSETQ. The CDR3 is 18 amino acids. V shed 1 base, J shed 0 bases, and the junction held 9 bases outside the gene matches. The CDR3: CASSLFSGSTSSYNEQFF. CDR3 bases: TGCGCCAGCAGCTTGTTCAGCGGGAGTACGAGCTCCTACAATGAGCAGTTCTTC.

This chain uses TRBV11-1 with TRBJ2-1; D is undetermined. Germline V gene data show CDR1 as SGHAT and CDR2 as FQDESV (reference sequence). Trimming took off 1 base at V and 6 bases at J, with 10 bases between the two ends. This CDR3 contains 14 residues. The CDR3 is CASSLVPPSNEQFF. CDR3 coding DNA: TGTGCCAGCAGCTTAGTTCCTCCGAGCAATGAGCAGTTCTTC. Full variable domain (missing parts from reference TRBV11-1 and TRBJ2-1): EAEVAQSPRYKITEKSQAVAFWCDPISGHATLYWYRQILGQGPELLVQFQDESVVDDSQLPKDRFSAERLKGVDSTLKIQPAELGDSAMYLCASSLVPPSNEQFFGPGTRLTVL.

The CDR3 nucleotides read TGTGCCACCAGTGACAGCAGACAGACCTTCGGAGATACGCAGTATTTT. Protein: CATSDSRQTFGDTQYF. The chain couples TRBV24-1 to TRBJ2-3; D possibly corresponds to TRBD1 (5 bases). The CDR3 consists of 16 residues. Germline CDR1 reads KGHDR; CDR2 reads SFDVKD. Trimming left V 4 bases short and J 5 bases short, with 18 bases between.

This clonotype was seen a few times. The V call is TRBV5-1, the J call TRBJ1-4; possibly TRBD1 for D (5 bases). The CDR3 covers 15 residues. The V and J ends lost 0 bases and 2 bases respectively, with 8 bases between them. In germline, CDR1 is SGHRS, CDR2 YFSETQ. This CDR3 is CASSLGRGTNEKLFF. The CDR3, as DNA: TGCGCCAGCAGCTTGGGGAGGGGTACTAATGAAAAACTGTTTTTT.

This clonotype has just one count. V gene TRBV7-9 combines with J gene TRBJ2-1; TRBD2 matches at 15 bases. J lost 4 bases, V lost 5 bases, and 12 bases had no gene match. CDR1 is SEHNR and CDR2 is FQNEAQ in the germline V gene (reference sequence). The CDR3 has 19 amino acids. CDR3 residues: CASSGRTSGRAGAYNEQFF. CDR3 coding DNA: TGTGCCAGCAGCGGCCGGACTAGCGGGAGGGCCGGGGCTTACAATGAGCAGTTCTTC.

The sample holds many counts of this clonotype. The rearrangement links TRBV20-1 to TRBJ1-2; D is uncertain. Germline V CDR1 and CDR2: DFQATT, SNEGSKA (reference sequence). V lost 4 bases, J lost 4 bases, and 16 bases lay in between. This CDR3 has 14 residues. CDR3 in amino acids: CSATPQLGLYGYTF. CDR3 nucleotide sequence: TGCAGTGCTACTCCCCAGTTAGGGCTCTATGGCTACACCTTC.

The chain uses TRBV12-3 or TRBV12-4 and TRBJ2-5; tentative D call: TRBD1 (7 bases). This CDR3 comprises 15 residues. Trimming shortened V by 6 bases and J by 1 base, and 15 bases separated the two germline ends. CDR3 coding DNA: TGTGCCAGCAGCACCGACAGGGAGGTCCAAGAGACCCAGTACTTC. Its translation is CASSTDREVQETQYF.

V is TRBV4-3 and J is TRBJ1-5; D remains unclear. Trimming cost V 0 bases and J 7 bases, with 7 bases left between them. The CDR3 is 13 residues long. Germline CDR1 is LGHNA and CDR2 is YSLEER. DNA for the CDR3: TGCGCCAGCAGCCAAGATGAGGGCCAGCCCCAGCATTTT. Encoded protein: CASSQDEGQPQHF.

A few counts support this clonotype. The chain carries TRBV6-1 and TRBJ2-7, with 10 bases aligning to TRBD2. This CDR3 is 15 amino acids long. The V gene end was trimmed by 1 base and the J gene end by 3 bases; junction bases not matched to a gene: 3. CDR1 is MNHNS, CDR2 SASEGT, per germline. CDR3 amino acids: CASSEGLAGVYEQYF. DNA for the CDR3: TGTGCCAGCAGTGAAGGACTAGCGGGCGTCTACGAGCAGTACTTC.

This clonotype was observed a handful of times. The V call is TRBV29-1, the J call TRBJ2-4; possibly TRBD1 or TRBD2 for D (5 bases each). The length of the CDR3 is 12 residues. V lost 4 bases and J 6 bases, leaving 10 bases between the germline ends. CDR1 SQVTM and CDR2 ANQGSEA come from the germline V gene. The DNA for the CDR3 is TGCAGCGTTGGGGACGGTATAAACATTCAGTACTTC. It translates to CSVGDGINIQYF.

This clonotype was recorded once. The chain joins TRBV5-1 to TRBJ2-1, with unresolved D. The CDR3 extends over 15 amino acids. Germline V gene lookup returns CDR1 SGHRS and CDR2 YFSETQ. Trimming shortened V by 0 bases and J by 4 bases, and 11 bases separated the two germline ends. The CDR3 protein is CASSLGNTAYNEQFF. DNA of the CDR3: TGCGCCAGCAGCTTGGGGAACACCGCTTACAATGAGCAGTTCTTC.

V is TRBV5-1 and J is TRBJ2-3; TRBD2 might be the D (6 bases). Germline V gives CDR1 SGHRS, CDR2 YFSETQ. This CDR3 comprises 13 residues. The V end lost 5 bases, the J end lost 6 bases, and 13 bases lay between the germline ends. CDR3 nucleotide sequence: TGCGCCAGCAGGCCGGGAGAGGTCGATACGCAGTATTTT. This translates into CASRPGEVDTQYF.

Only a few counts were recorded for this clonotype. Relative to the germline gene, one junction end is altered; a read error may explain this. The chain combines TRBV14 with TRBJ2-2; no reliable D call. The germline CDR1 and CDR2 sequences are SGHDN and FVKESK. CDR3 size: 13 residues. The DNA for the CDR3 is TGCGCCAGCAGCCAAGGCAGAACCGGGGAGCTGTTTTTT. Residues: CASSQGRTGELFF.

The chain joins TRBV7-7 to TRBJ2-2; a possible D gene is TRBD1 (5 bases). This CDR3 has 14 amino acids. The germline V gene has CDR1 SSHAT and CDR2 FNYEAQ (reference sequence). The germline V and J ends were trimmed by 3 bases and 4 bases, with 9 bases remaining between them. The CDR3 reads CASSFRETTGELFF. CDR3 sequence (DNA): TGTGCCAGCAGCTTCAGGGAAACCACCGGGGAGCTGTTTTTT.

As DNA, the CDR3 is TGTGCCAGCAGCTTAAAGTTAGAAGCCCACACCACAGATACGCAGTATTTT. Its translation is CASSLKLEAHTTDTQYF. This chain connects TRBV7-3 to TRBJ2-3; D is unresolved. V shed 1 base and J shed 2 bases, with 16 bases lying between them. Germline V lookup: CDR1 SGHTA, CDR2 FQGTGA. The CDR3 runs 17 residues.

The chain couples TRBV20-1 to TRBJ2-1; 11 bases agree with TRBD2. CDR1 and CDR2 (germline): DFQATT, SNEGSKA (reference sequence). The CDR3 is 13 residues long. V was clipped by 6 bases and J by 10 bases; unmatched bases: 8. CDR3 sequence reads: CSAISGRAREQFF. CDR3 coding DNA: TGCAGTGCAATTAGCGGGAGGGCGAGGGAGCAGTTCTTC.

This chain links TRBV7-2 with TRBJ1-1; unclear D gene. The CDR3 is 13 residues long. Trimming cost V 2 bases and J 5 bases, with 9 bases left between them. Germline assignment: CDR1 SGHTA and CDR2 FQGNSA. CDR3 nucleotide sequence: TGTGCCAGCAGCTTATTCCCAGGAACTGAAGCTTTCTTT. It yields the protein CASSLFPGTEAFF.

The chain carries TRBV18 and TRBJ1-1; 9 bases agree with TRBD1. Germline CDR1 KGHSH, CDR2 LQKENI. The length of the CDR3 is 15 residues. V was pared by 8 bases and J by 1 base, with 8 bases of the junction left unmatched. CDR3 sequence: CASTLDRGKNTEAFF. The CDR3 bases are TGTGCCAGCACGTTGGACAGGGGCAAGAACACTGAAGCTTTCTTT.

V gene TRBV12-3 or TRBV12-4 combines with J gene TRBJ2-3; D gene ambiguous. Trimming removed 2 bases at V and 3 bases at J, with 12 bases between. This CDR3 spans 15 amino acids. The CDR3 nucleotides are TGTGCCAGCAGTTTAAACTCATTGGGGACAGATACGCAGTATTTT. Translated, it gives CASSLNSLGTDTQYF.

This clonotype was counted a few times. The chain links TRBV5-5 to TRBJ1-2; 8 positions agree with TRBD1. The germline CDR1 and CDR2 sequences are SGHKS and YYEKEE (reference sequence). This CDR3 comprises 14 residues. J was trimmed by 5 bases and V by 1 base; bases with no gene match: 4. CDR3 coding DNA: TGTGCCAGCAGCTTGAACAGGGGGTCTTATGGCTACACCTTC. This sequence encodes CASSLNRGSYGYTF.

As DNA, the CDR3 is TGTGCCAGCAGCTTAACCCGGGATCCCCTTTGGTATGAGCAGTTCTTC. As protein: CASSLTRDPLWYEQFF. The rearrangement links TRBV5-6 to TRBJ2-1, with D maybe TRBD2 (5 bases). With 2 bases removed from V and 8 bases from J, the gap between germline ends came to 20 bases. CDR1 is SGHDT and CDR2 is YYEEEE in the germline V gene. The CDR3 runs 16 residues.

This clonotype was seen only a few times. This sequence joins TRBV20-1 and TRBJ2-1; D is ambiguous. Trimming stripped 1 base from V and 10 bases from J, with 8 bases between. CDR3 length: 11 residues. Germline CDR1 reads DFQATT; CDR2 reads SNEGSKA (reference sequence). In DNA form, the CDR3 reads TGCAGTGCTAGAGCCCGTGGGGAGCAGTTCTTC. Translation: CSARARGEQFF.

A few counts support this clonotype. The gene calls are TRBV6-5 and TRBJ2-5; TRBD2 matches at 7 bases. The CDR3 has 14 residues. The germline gives CDR1 MNHEY, CDR2 SVGAGI. V gave up 4 bases and J gave up 1 base; unmatched junction bases: 3. CDR3 coding DNA: TGTGCCAGCAGTTGGAGGGAGGGCCAAGAGACCCAGTACTTC. Its protein is CASSWREGQETQYF.

The table lists this clonotype with a few counts. This chain joins TRBV7-9 and TRBJ2-1; no definite D call. V dropped 4 bases and J dropped 7 bases, with 14 bases sitting between them. Germline CDR1 SEHNR, CDR2 FQNEAQ (reference sequence). This CDR3 region has 14 residues. CDR3: CASSYSQRRNEQFF. CDR3 in DNA: TGTGCCAGCAGCTATTCCCAAAGGCGGAATGAGCAGTTCTTC.